This TCR beta chain was sequenced in a study of lymphopenia after photon versus proton radiotherapy. Study-level results: Under photons, naive T cells and diversity fell while effector/memory populations rose. Oligoclonal CD8+ Temra expansion after nadir drove photon patients' diversity drop.

With regard to this clone: Its specificity is not known.

The assay was immunoSEQ multiplex PCR, and TCRdb's table has in-frame clones only and misses some. Found here are 25,000 to 30,000 clones, approximately 85% of them singletons; the top ten hold around 4.9%. Sequenced material: peripheral blood, taken from a patient treated with photon-based radiotherapy. The sequence was obtained from a man aged 25 to 40 with gastric cancer.

CDR3 region: CASSFPQGRAEQFF. In DNA, the CDR3 is TGTGCCAGCAGTTTTCCTCAGGGGAGGGCTGAGCAGTTCTTC. The chain links TRBV11-3 to TRBJ2-1; D possibly corresponds to TRBD2 (7 bases). The CDR3 runs 14 residues. V lost 6 bases and J 9 bases, leaving 18 bases between the germline ends. CDR1 is SGHNT, CDR2 YENEEA, per germline.